The TCR beta chain under discussion was sequenced for a study of CD8+CD57+ T cells in acquired aplastic anemia. Study information: Isolated CD4+ and CD8+ cells, once sorted, yielded DNA averaging roughly 3 ug.

It was patients with CD8+CD57+ cell expansion by flow cytometry who were chosen for sequencing. Every patient was diagnosed with severe acquired aplastic anemia. Among the patients, none had received any therapy at the time of blood sampling. Points on this clonotype: Its matching antigen is unknown.

Trimming pared 3 bases from V and 14 bases from J, leaving 25 bases between. CDR1 and CDR2 from the germline V gene are SEHNR and FQNEAQ (reference sequence). The CDR3 runs 15 residues. General study findings and limits: Patients and controls turned out to have twenty-nine CD8+ CDR3 sequences in common.

Genomic DNA templated the TCR beta VDJ and CDR3 profiling. TCRdb re-called the reads with MiXCR, one entry per CDR3 protein. The table lists approximately 250,000 distinct CDR3 sequences, roughly 80% of them singletons. Specimen: sorted CD4+, CD8+, or CD8+CD57+ T cells (not recorded which) from PBMCs. V is TRBV7-9 and J is TRBJ1-2; maybe TRBD1 (5 bases). The sequence derives from a human donor with aplastic anemia. CDR3 sequence (DNA): TGTGCCAGCAGCTTGACTGGCGGGGCCGCCCGATACGCAACCTTC. Protein product: CASSLTGGAARYATF.